A single T cell receptor beta chain is shown here with its context. This entry belongs to a study of T cell responses to AZD1222 COVID-19 vaccine. Sequencing was performed with immunoSEQ multiplex PCR; in TCRdb, only in-frame clones are kept and a portion is missing. The sample has about 73,000 clones, roughly nine tenths seen once; the top ten hold 9.3%. CDR1 and CDR2 (germline): SGHKS, YYEKEE (reference sequence). J gave up 0 bases and V 3 bases, and 11 bases lay outside the gene matches. This CDR3 comprises 18 residues. The V call is TRBV5-5, the J call TRBJ1-5; TRBD1 matches at 8 bases. This TCR came from an adult who received the AZD1222 COVID-19 vaccine. Sequenced material: peripheral blood, taken 28 days after the second AZD1222 dose. In DNA form, the CDR3 reads TGTGCCAGCAGCTCGGACAGGGTACCCAATCATAGCAATCAGCCCCAGCATTTT. Translation: CASSSDRVPNHSNQPQHF.